This T cell receptor beta chain was captured by sequencing in a study of shared clonotypes between healthy human individuals. Study-level background: Per-donor plates numbered three CD4 naive, three CD4 memory, two CD8 naive and one CD8 memory. Broader study findings: Sampling included only blood; tissue repertoires likely differ. An effect of sequencing depth on clonotype sharing among donors was expected.

Deletions cut 5 bases from V and 3 bases from J, with 14 bases between. Germline V gene lookup returns CDR1 LNHDA and CDR2 SQIVND (reference sequence). CDR3 length: 14 amino acids. The table came from immunoSEQ multiplex PCR; TCRdb's copy has only in-frame clones and leaves some out. Among about 2 million clones listed, about 95% were seen once. CD8 cells classed as naive were CD45RO-negative and positively selected for CCR7, excluding terminally differentiated effector memory CD45RA+ cells. Participating donors were healthy, HIV-negative adults free of recent acute infections or vaccinations. A note on this clone: What it recognizes is unknown.

The clonotype was recovered from a man aged 18-30 years in good health. The V call is TRBV19, the J call TRBJ2-7; either TRBD1 or TRBD2 may supply D (5 bases each). The sequenced material came from naive CD8+ T cells sorted from blood. Written as DNA, the CDR3 is TGTGCCAGTAGTTCCCGGGACGGGATCTACGAGCAGTACTTC. It specifies CASSSRDGIYEQYF. The variable domain in full, completed from reference TRBV19 and TRBJ2-7, reads DGGITQSPKYLFRKEGQNVTLSCEQNLNHDAMYWYRQDPGQGLRLIYYSQIVNDFQKGDIAEGYSVSREKKESFPLTVTSAQKNPTAFYLCASSSRDGIYEQYFGPGTRLTVT.